This T cell receptor beta chain was retrieved from a study of T cell responses to AZD1222 COVID-19 vaccine. This clone has just one count. This table comes from immunoSEQ multiplex PCR, and its TCRdb copy is limited to in-frame clones, with some not included. The data contain fewer than 110,000 clones, roughly 90% of them singletons. The receptor comes from an adult in good health. Sample: peripheral blood, taken on day 0 of AZD1222 vaccination.

Written as DNA, the CDR3 is TGTGCCAGCTCACCGTCCACAAGTCCTACGTGGCAGTACTTC. Residues: CASSPSTSPTWQYF. The J gene is TRBJ2-7, the V gene TRBV18; D remains ambiguous. V shed 3 bases and J shed 9 bases, with 18 bases lying between them. The CDR3 sequence is 14 residues long. Germline V gives CDR1 KGHSH, CDR2 LQKENI.